These T cell receptor beta chains were read from a single sample in a study of metastatic and nonmetastatic thyroid tumors. TCRdb called clones again from the PCR reads with MiXCR. The sample comprises tens of thousands of clones, about 18% of which are singletons, and 5% to 7.5% rests with the top ten. Sample: blood. Every receptor here comes from a male donor with papillary thyroid cancer or a benign thyroid nodule (not recorded which). Some clones in this sample may be carry-over from other donors' samples. Both conserved end residues are part of each CDR3. A D gene is named only where the DNA matches it firmly. Clone sizes are given selectively: once, few, many, or a class where the clone is expanded.

>TRBJ2-3|TRBD1|many|TRBV7-9
TGTGCCAGCAGCCACCGACAGGGAAGCACAGATACGCAGTATTTT
CASSHRQGSTDTQYF
>TRBJ1-6|.|.|TRBV7-9
TGTGCCAGCAGCTTACTGGGGACAAATTCATCCCTCCACTTT
CASSLLGTNSSLHF
>TRBJ2-1|.|many|TRBV11-3
TGTGCCAGCAGCTTAGATCTAAGAACCCCCAACAATGAGCAGTTCTTC
CASSLDLRTPNNEQFF
>TRBJ2-3|TRBD2|few|TRBV10-1
TGCGCCAGCAGTGATGTAGCGGGAGTCACAGATACGCAGTATTTT
CASSDVAGVTDTQYF
>TRBJ2-5|.|many|TRBV5-1
TGCGCCAGCAGCTCCGTGGGGTTGCGAGAGCGGCAGGAGACCCAGTACTTC
CASSSVGLRERQETQYF
>TRBJ2-3|TRBD1|many|TRBV14
TGTGCCAGCAGCCGAGGACAGGCAGGTGCAGATACGCAGTATTTT
CASSRGQAGADTQYF
>TRBJ2-7|TRBD2|many|TRBV24-1
TGTGCCACCAGTGCGGGGCGGGAGATCGGCGAGCAGTACTTC
CATSAGREIGEQYF
>TRBJ2-5|TRBD2|.|TRBV7-2
TGTGCCAGCAGCTTAGGACTAGCGGAGTTGGAGACCCAGTACTTC
CASSLGLAELETQYF
>TRBJ2-5|.|few|TRBV7-2
TGTGCCAGCAGCTTATTTGGGCCGGGGGAGTGTAAAGAGACCCAGTACTTC
CASSLFGPGECKETQYF
>TRBJ2-5|.|many|TRBV12-3/TRBV12-4
TGTGCCAGCAGTTTTACGTACCAAGAGACCCAGTACTTC
CASSFTYQETQYF
>TRBJ2-5|.|many|TRBV19
TGTGCCAGTAGTCAAAGTGGGGGTCAGGGGCGCTCGGAGACCCAGTACTTC
CASSQSGGQGRSETQYF
>TRBJ2-7|.|many|TRBV2
TGTGCCTCACGGGGTTACGAGCAGTACTTC
CASRGYEQYF
>TRBJ1-2|TRBD1|many|TRBV7-9
TGTGCCAGCAGCACCGGGGGGGACAGTTACTATGGCTACACCTTC
CASSTGGDSYYGYTF
>TRBJ2-1|TRBD1|many|TRBV7-7
TGTGCCAGCAGCCCAACAGGGGGCGCGTACAATGAGCAGTTCTTC
CASSPTGGAYNEQFF
>TRBJ2-5|.|many|TRBV10-2
TGCGCCAGCAGTGACAGGGAAGAGACCCAGTACTTC
CASSDREETQYF
>TRBJ1-6|.|many|TRBV6-4
TGTGCCAGCAGTGAACAGGCAAATTCACCCCTCCACTTT
CASSEQANSPLHF
>TRBJ1-2|TRBD1|.|TRBV11-2
TGTGCCAGCATCTCGGGACAGGGTCATTGCTACACCTTC
CASISGQGHCYTF
>TRBJ1-4|.|many|TRBV20-1
TGCAGTGCCTCGACGGGGGGCGAGGAAAAACTGTTTTTT
CSASTGGEEKLFF
>TRBJ2-5|.|.|TRBV27
TGTGCCAGCAGTTTATCGCGGGTTCGAGAGACCCAGTACTTC
CASSLSRVRETQYF
>TRBJ2-3|TRBD2|medium-sized|TRBV20-1
TGCAGTGCTCCACGCCAGGCTAGCGGGAGGACAGATACGCAGTATTTT
CSAPRQASGRTDTQYF
>TRBJ2-1|.|.|TRBV27
TGTGGGTGCAGTTCAGGGGCAATTGGGTCGTACAATGAGCAGTTCTTC
CGCSSGAIGSYNEQFF
>TRBJ2-1|.|many|TRBV12-3/TRBV12-4
TGTGCCAGCAGTTTAGGATCGGCCAACCCAAGACACAATGAGCAGTTCTTC
CASSLGSANPRHNEQFF
>TRBJ2-7|.|many|TRBV4-1
TGCGCCAGCAGCCAAGGTGGGAACTACGAGCAGTACTTC
CASSQGGNYEQYF
>TRBJ1-2|.|few|TRBV6-1
TGTGCCAGCCGGCCCCGTGGTGGGCGTTATGGCTACACCTTC
CASRPRGGRYGYTF
>TRBJ2-7|.|.|TRBV7-3
TGTGCCAGCAGCCCCGCAGACGACTACGAGCAGTACTTC
CASSPADDYEQYF
>TRBJ1-6|.|many|TRBV3-1
TGTGCCAGCAGCCAACTCGGAAGCTCCTATAATTCACCCCTCCACTTT
CASSQLGSSYNSPLHF
>TRBJ1-1|.|many|TRBV2
TGTGCCAGCAGGGACAGAAACACTGAAGCTTTCTTT
CASRDRNTEAFF
>TRBJ1-2|.|many|TRBV9
TGTGCCAGCAGCACCTCCCGCCTCCTGGCAGAAACTAACTATGGCTACACCTTC
CASSTSRLLAETNYGYTF
>TRBJ2-1|TRBD2|few|TRBV7-8
TGTGCCATTAGCCACCAAGCGGGAGAGCAGTTCTTC
CAISHQAGEQFF